A selection of T cell receptor beta chains follows, all from one sample in a study of blood T cell repertoires in COVID-19. Libraries were prepared by immunoSEQ multiplex PCR; TCRdb keeps only in-frame clonotypes and omits some of them. The table includes 170,000 or so clones, around 86% detected once. Sequencing was performed on peripheral blood. These receptors were taken from a man aged 50-59 years with active or convalescent COVID-19. CDR3s include the opening cysteine and the closing phenylalanine or tryptophan. D genes are given only for firm matches. Only part of the rows carry a size: once, few, many, or a class if the clone is expanded.

>TRBV3-1/TRBV3-2|NA|TRBJ2-7|NA
CASSQDLWRTLSYEQYF
TGTGCCAGCAGCCAAGATCTCTGGAGAACGCTTTCCTACGAGCAGTACTTC
>TRBV19|NA|TRBJ1-5|NA
CASSENRADQPQHF
TGTGCCAGTAGTGAGAACAGGGCTGATCAGCCCCAGCATTTT
>TRBV23-1|NA|TRBJ2-7|NA
CASSQSRGLAVPSSYEQYF
TGCGCCAGCAGTCAATCGCGGGGGCTAGCGGTTCCTAGCTCCTACGAGCAGTACTTC
>TRBV6-5|NA|TRBJ1-1|NA
CASSYSPTLPEAFF
TGTGCCAGCAGTTACTCGCCGACACTTCCTGAAGCTTTCTTT
>TRBV7-9|NA|TRBJ2-5|TRBD1
CASSQGQGQETQYF
TGTGCCAGCAGCCAGGGACAGGGACAAGAGACCCAGTACTTC
>TRBV3-1/TRBV3-2|NA|TRBJ2-1|NA
CASSQGLANEQFF
TGTGCCAGCAGCCAAGGGTTGGCCAATGAGCAGTTCTTC
>TRBV5-1|NA|TRBJ1-1|NA
CASSLLPGNTEAFF
TGCGCCAGCAGCTTGTTACCGGGGAACACTGAAGCTTTCTTT
>TRBV6-6|NA|TRBJ2-1|TRBD2
CASSYAGGRYNEQFF
TGTGCCAGCAGTTACGCGGGGGGGCGCTACAATGAGCAGTTCTTC
>TRBV4-2|NA|TRBJ2-7|TRBD1
CASSQERSNRGTYEQYF
TGTGCCAGCAGCCAAGAGCGGAGCAACAGGGGTACCTACGAGCAGTACTTC
>TRBV24-1|NA|TRBJ1-1|NA
CATSEGGRMTEAFF
TGTGCCACCAGTGAAGGAGGGAGGATGACTGAAGCTTTCTTT
>TRBV19|NA|TRBJ1-6|NA
CASTPSRAGSPLHF
TGTGCCAGTACTCCCAGCAGGGCAGGGTCACCCCTCCACTTT
>TRBV30|NA|TRBJ1-2|NA
CAWSKKSGVREGF
TGTGCCTGGAGTAAAAAGTCAGGGGTACGGGAAGGCTTC
>TRBV6-2/TRBV6-3|NA|TRBJ2-7|TRBD1
CASSYGTGGYEQYF
TGTGCCAGCAGTTACGGGACAGGGGGCTACGAGCAGTACTTC
>TRBV30|NA|TRBJ2-7|TRBD1
CAWSVDRAVREQYF
TGTGCCTGGAGTGTCGACAGGGCGGTGCGCGAGCAGTACTTC
>TRBV12-3/TRBV12-4|NA|TRBJ1-2|TRBD1
CASSLGQGDGYTF
TGTGCCAGCAGTTTGGGACAGGGTGATGGCTACACCTTC
>TRBV3-1/TRBV3-2|NA|TRBJ1-4|TRBD1
CASSQTGSVSEKLFF
TGTGCCAGCAGCCAGACAGGGAGCGTTTCTGAAAAACTGTTTTTT
>TRBV2|NA|TRBJ1-4|NA
CASRGGDTLFF
TGTGCCAGCAGGGGGGGGGACACTCTGTTTTTT
>TRBV28|NA|TRBJ2-2|NA
CASRTTGEGTGELFF
TGTGCCAGCAGGACGACAGGGGAGGGCACCGGGGAGCTGTTTTTT
>TRBV5-1|NA|TRBJ2-2|TRBD2
CASSGTSGDTGELFF
TGCGCCAGCAGCGGGACTAGCGGGGACACCGGGGAGCTGTTTTTT
>TRBV6-5|NA|TRBJ2-7|NA
CASSLVRTTDEQYF
TGTGCCAGCAGCCTTGTCAGGACTACCGATGAGCAGTACTTC
>TRBV27|NA|TRBJ2-1|NA
CASSLRVDSFYNEQFF
TGTGCCAGCAGTTTAAGGGTCGACAGCTTCTACAATGAGCAGTTCTTC
>TRBV12-3/TRBV12-4|NA|TRBJ1-2|NA
CASSPNQGRGYTF
TGTGCCAGCAGTCCCAACCAGGGAAGGGGCTACACCTTC
>TRBV12-3/TRBV12-4|NA|TRBJ2-5|TRBD1
CASSDRDRETQYF
TGTGCCAGCAGCGACAGGGATCGGGAGACCCAGTACTTC
>TRBV7-6|few|TRBJ1-1|NA
CASSLTGTEAFF
TGTGCCAGCAGCTTAACGGGCACTGAAGCTTTCTTT
>TRBV12-3/TRBV12-4|NA|TRBJ2-5|NA
CASTLGGRETQYF
TGTGCCAGCACCTTGGGGGGGCGAGAGACCCAGTACTTC
>TRBV6-5|NA|TRBJ2-4|NA
CASRGLAKNIQYF
TGTGCCAGCAGGGGACTAGCCAAAAACATTCAGTACTTC
>TRBV28|once|TRBJ1-3|TRBD1
CASSGDRASGNTIYF
TGTGCCAGCAGTGGCGACAGGGCCTCGGGAAACACCATATATTTT
>TRBV27|NA|TRBJ2-7|NA
CASSFQGRPYEQYF
TGTGCCAGCAGTTTCCAGGGAAGGCCCTACGAGCAGTACTTC
>TRBV7-7|NA|TRBJ2-1|TRBD2
CASSLAAGDYNEQFF
TGTGCCAGCAGCTTAGCAGCGGGGGACTACAATGAGCAGTTCTTC
>TRBV9|NA|TRBJ2-3|NA
CASSPAADSTDTQYF
TGTGCCAGCAGCCCCGCCGCGGATAGCACAGATACGCAGTATTTT
>TRBV9|NA|TRBJ1-4|TRBD1
CASSPSGQEVQLFF
TGTGCCAGCAGCCCGAGCGGACAGGAGGTACAACTGTTTTTT
>TRBV6-5|once|TRBJ2-3|TRBD1
CASSSTGGLDTQYF
TGTGCCAGCAGTTCGACAGGGGGCTTAGATACGCAGTATTTT
>TRBV27|once|TRBJ1-4|NA
CASSPKGGGREKLFF
TGTGCCAGCAGTCCGAAAGGGGGGGGCCGTGAAAAACTGTTTTTT
>TRBV6-5|NA|TRBJ1-1|NA
CASSYGGTSTEAFF
TGTGCCAGCAGTTACGGAGGGACGAGCACTGAAGCTTTCTTT
>TRBV7-9|NA|TRBJ2-5|NA
CASRDAGETQYF
TGTGCCAGCAGGGACGCGGGGGAGACCCAGTACTTC